This T cell receptor beta chain was recorded in a study of T-cell reconstitution after alpha-beta-depleted transplantation in children. Unique molecular identifiers were incorporated during preparation of the TCRbeta library. From the PCR reads, TCRdb called clonotypes with MiXCR, one entry per CDR3 protein. The sample shows around 700,000 distinct CDR3 sequences, around 13% of them seen only once. This clonotype was detected only a few times. Its antigen remains unidentified. Study observations and caveats: At day 60, the high TCRbeta diversity found in some patients originated from recipient T cells and thymic progenitors that had survived. Expanded clones from the graft, numbering several hundred, reportedly supplied alpha-beta T cells about two months after transplant. At the one-year point after transplant, T-cell counts and TCRbeta diversity were found to come mostly from T cells that had been newly produced.

This sample comprised PBMCs, obtained before TCRalphabeta/CD19-depleted stem cell transplant. The sequence came from a girl aged 2 to 10 with congenital amegakaryocytic thrombocytopenia, due to receive a stem cell transplant.

The DNA for the CDR3 is TGTGCCAGCAGCCAGGGTCCCGGGGAGCTGTTTTTT. It yields the protein CASSQGPGELFF. The chain employs TRBV7-3 and TRBJ2-2; D might be TRBD1 (5 bases). Trimming took 5 bases from V and 6 from J, leaving 7 bases between them. Per the germline V gene, CDR1 is SGHTA and CDR2 is FQGTGA. The CDR3 has 12 residues.